A single sample gave rise to the 12 T cell receptor beta chains below, sequenced in a study of T-cell reconstitution after alpha-beta-depleted transplantation in children (dated by TCRdb to the mid-2010s). Libraries were constructed by PCR. TCRdb lists the instrument as Illumina HiSeq 2500. TCR libraries were prepared with molecular barcoding, using unique molecular identifiers to normalize TCRbeta repertoire quantification. Through fastp at Q25 and MiXCR, TCRdb rebuilt clones from the public reads, retaining in-frame beta chains. Records with the same CDR3 protein are collapsed into one entry carrying the most frequent genes and DNA. This sample is represented by 900,000 or so distinct CDR3 sequences; around 15% of them were singletons. In total, the top ten clones hold roughly 4.8% of the sample. Taken with the paper, the label for treatment or condition translates to: allogeneic hematopoietic cell transplantation with graft depleted of TCRalphabeta T cells and CD19 B cells.

Specimen: PBMCs, mostly from graft donor cells, collected 360 days after TCRalphabeta/CD19-depleted stem cell transplant. Receptors originate from a male patient younger than 18 who had a stem cell transplant for acute lymphoblastic leukemia, so the T cells may come from the graft donor.

This clonotype was observed many times. V usage is TRBV4-1 and J usage is TRBJ2-3, with D hard to call. Germline CDR1 reads MGHRA; CDR2 reads YSYEKL. Trimming took off 4 bases at V and 8 bases at J, with 10 bases between the two ends. CDR3 length equals 12 residues. CDR3 bases: TGCGCCAGCAGCCCGTTCTTAGGTACGCAGTATTTT. Its translation is CASSPFLGTQYF.

The gene calls are TRBV3-1 and TRBJ2-2; 9 bases are shared with TRBD1. Looked up from germline, CDR1 is LGHDT and CDR2 is YNNKEL (reference sequence). Trimming removed 5 bases from V and 4 bases from J; junction bases left unmatched: 8. The CDR3 has 16 residues. The CDR3 region has the DNA TGTGCCAGCAGCGATACAGGGGGCTGGAGCACCGGGGAGCTGTTTTTT. Translation: CASSDTGGWSTGELFF.

This clonotype was counted only a few times. The chain has TRBV18 and TRBJ2-5, with D possibly called TRBD1 or TRBD2 (5 bases each). Germline assignment: CDR1 KGHSH and CDR2 LQKENI. V dropped 4 bases and J dropped 5 bases, with 23 bases sitting between them. The length of the CDR3 is 17 residues. Written as DNA, the CDR3 is TGTGCCAGCTCACGCACCTTGCAGCGGCAGGGTGGGGAGACCCAGTACTTC. It encodes CASSRTLQRQGGETQYF. Looking up the rest from reference TRBV18 and TRBJ2-5 gives the full variable domain: NAGVMQNPRHLVRRRGQEARLRCSPMKGHSHVYWYRQLPEEGLKFMVYLQKENIIDESGMPKERFSAEFPKEGPSILRIQQVVRGDSAAYFCASSRTLQRQGGETQYFGPGTRLLVL.

V and J are TRBV5-1 and TRBJ2-1; perhaps TRBD2 as D (7 bases). The CDR3 runs 16 residues. V gave up 2 bases and J gave up 3 bases, with 15 bases separating them. Germline V gives CDR1 SGHRS, CDR2 YFSETQ. CDR3 sequence (DNA): TGCGCCAGCAGCTTCATACGGGGGGCCTACTACAATGAGCAGTTCTTC. Residues: CASSFIRGAYYNEQFF.

This clonotype was counted many times. V and J are TRBV7-2 and TRBJ2-7; 9 bases line up with TRBD1. The CDR3 is 15 amino acids. Germline CDR1 and CDR2: SGHTA and FQGNSA. With 5 bases clipped from V and 0 bases from J, the junction kept 5 bases outside the gene matches. CDR3 nucleotides: TGTGCCAGCAGCCTTGACAGGGGGAGCTCCTACGAGCAGTACTTC. Residues: CASSLDRGSSYEQYF.

This clonotype was counted only a few times. The rearrangement uses TRBV18 and TRBJ1-2; 12 nucleotides align to TRBD1. Germline V gene sequence: CDR1 KGHSH, CDR2 LQKENI. Trimming at V came to 3 bases and at J to 7 bases, leaving 9 bases not matched to a gene. The CDR3 has 16 residues. DNA for the CDR3: TGTGCCAGCTCACCGTACGGGACAGGGGGCTTGGCTGGCTACACCTTC. This codes for CASSPYGTGGLAGYTF.

There are a few counts of this clonotype. The chain uses TRBV29-1 and TRBJ2-1; the match to TRBD2 covers 8 bases. The CDR3 consists of 13 residues. Germline V gene data show CDR1 as SQVTM and CDR2 as ANQGSEA. The V and J ends lost 5 bases and 5 bases, in that order; junction bases with no gene match: 5. CDR3 sequence reads: CSVSGGNNNEQFF. CDR3 in DNA: TGCAGCGTTAGCGGGGGCAACAACAATGAGCAGTTCTTC.

The genes are TRBV29-1 and TRBJ2-2; D is unresolved. This CDR3 contains 14 residues. In germline, CDR1 is SQVTM, CDR2 ANQGSEA. The V end was cut by 0 bases, the J end by 6 bases, with 11 bases between. The DNA for the CDR3 is TGCAGCGTTGAAGAATATACCGGGCCCGGGGAGCTGTTTTTT. This gives the protein CSVEEYTGPGELFF.

V and J are TRBV6-5 and TRBJ1-1, with D possibly being TRBD1 (5 bases). V lost 3 bases, J lost 8 bases, and 19 bases lay in between. This CDR3 contains 15 residues. The germline V gene encodes CDR1 MNHEY and CDR2 SVGAGI. The CDR3 is CASSYESGAQPEAFF. CDR3 sequence (DNA): TGTGCCAGCAGTTATGAGTCCGGGGCGCAGCCCGAAGCTTTCTTT.

This clonotype was counted only a few times. Germline and junction disagree at one end, which may indicate a read error. The V and J genes are TRBV2 and TRBJ2-1; D is perhaps TRBD2 (6 bases). The CDR3 is made up of 13 amino acids. The germline gives CDR1 SNHLY, CDR2 FYNNEI. CDR3 region: CASSRAGWDEQFF. The CDR3 DNA follows: TGTGCTAGCAGCAGGGCGGGATGGGATGAGCAGTTCTTC.

The CDR3 is CASSYASQGRDEQYF. CDR3 coding DNA: TGCGCCAGCAGCTATGCTTCACAGGGCAGGGACGAGCAGTACTTC. The genes are TRBV5-1 and TRBJ2-7; weak D call: TRBD1 (6 bases). V was pared by 3 bases and J by 5 bases, with 18 bases between. The CDR3 is made up of 15 amino acids. Germline V CDR1 and CDR2: SGHRS, YFSETQ.

This chain joins TRBV7-6 and TRBJ2-5; TRBD1 matches 7 bases. Germline loops: CDR1 SGHVS, CDR2 FNYEAQ. CDR3 size: 15 residues. Trimming removed 1 base from V and 0 bases from J; junction bases left unmatched: 2. CDR3 nucleotide sequence: TGTGCCAGCAGCTTAGGGACAGGACACCAAGAGACCCAGTACTTC. It codes for CASSLGTGHQETQYF.